This TCR beta chain was recorded in a study of graft-versus-host responses after intestinal transplantation (dated by TCRdb to the early 2020s). With respect to the entire study: Recipients received multivisceral, liver-intestinal, or isolated intestinal transplants. Every recipient was given anti-thymocyte globulin induction, then maintenance tacrolimus and steroids for around three years. Rather than being sequenced by the commercial service, samples from a few later patients were sequenced in-house on an Illumina MiSeq and processed with MiXCR. Bulk TCR-beta CDR3 sequencing was used to track graft-versus-host and host-versus-graft alloreactive T cell clones in the graft, circulation and bone marrow after intestinal transplantation. A peak of at least 4% donor T cells among recipient peripheral blood mononuclear cells was the definition used for donor T cell macrochimerism. The cohort enrolled 24 intestinal transplant recipients, one of whom was a retransplant, and a few patients without pretransplant specimens were excluded. To identify alloreactive clones, pre-transplant mixed lymphocyte reaction products were sequenced and then compared with unstimulated pre-transplant donor and recipient T cells. On the study overall, not on this receptor specifically: Early after transplant, peak levels of circulating GvH clones were associated with declines in HvG clones. Conclusions were limited by the relatively low number and heterogeneity of intestinal transplant patients. GvH clones were detected in recipient bone marrow, and some appeared earlier in ileal mucosa or blood, consistent with an intestinal mucosal origin. In patients with donor T cell macrochimerism, the allografts had high GvH to HvG T cell clonal ratios.

Regarding this clone: Its recognized antigen is unknown. Base-call qualities are not available, and no considerably larger clone is one nucleotide away.

The sample's time point label, in plain terms: cells obtained before transplantation from donor or recipient. CD3+CD4+ and CD3+CD8+ populations were FACS-sorted from unstimulated pre-transplant donor and recipient cells taken from spleen or lymph nodes. Spanning cysteine to phenylalanine, the CDR3 consists of 19 amino acids. The kept DNA is CDR3 alone, 57 bases in frame from the first base. Libraries were constructed by the immunoSEQ multiplex PCR assay. In most patients, genomic DNA was isolated using the Qiagen DNeasy Blood and Tissue Kit and sent frozen to Adaptive Biotechnologies for TCR sequencing. Adaptive Biotechnologies carried out high-throughput TCR-beta CDR3 sequencing of genomic DNA for most patients. The authors' pipeline ran thus. TCR sequencing data were retrieved from Adaptive's ImmunoSEQ software for roughly 20 patients, whereas a few other patients were processed with MiXCR and VDJtools. To correct CD4 versus CD8 sorting errors, sequences present in both subsets at a frequency ratio below 5:1 were removed. CDR3 nucleotide sequences shared between donor and recipient were removed because the origin of such sequences could not be assigned. To be classed as alloreactive, a clone needed at least 2-fold expansion over unstimulated cells and a minimum CFSE-low frequency of 0.002% (template counts) or 0.001% (read counts). Clones detected in sequenced pre-transplant spleen, lymph node, or MLR CFSE-low populations of the donor or recipient were defined as mappable. Cumulative frequency of alloreactive clones was calculated as a percentage of all sequences weighted by copy number. What TCRdb holds here is the immuneACCESS table cut down to in-frame rearrangements. Part of the clones is not present; checked against another copy, under half of the missing clones reflect an unresolved V gene, and the others are unexplained. V and J calls and clone size are those listed in that table; D and trimming were worked out from the DNA. A total of 85,000 to 100,000 clones appear in this sample, around 93% of them only once. The biggest ten clones account for approximately 0.3% of the sample.

The sample in question was unstimulated CD4+ T cells sorted from spleen or lymph node cells, obtained before transplant. The rearranged chain carries TRBV21-1 and TRBJ2-1; the table gives TRBD1 as D, unverified against the DNA. TRBV21-1 is annotated as a pseudogene. This receptor was taken from a human donor who was the organ donor for an intestinal transplant. The CDR3 reads as follows: CASSRSGTGGPSSYNEQFF. The nucleotide sequence is given as TGTGCCAGCAGCAGGTCCGGGACAGGTGGACCTAGCTCCTACAATGAGCAGTTCTTC.